A few counts support the clone carrying this T cell receptor beta chain. The antigen is undetermined. The V segment lost 0 bases and the J segment 3 bases; nucleotides outside the gene matches: 5. CDR3 length: 16 residues. Germline V lookup: CDR1 MNHEY, CDR2 SVGEGT. The data belong to a study of blood T cells in healthy people across ages. Overall study results and limits: Samples with more naive T cells showed higher observed beta diversity.

The authors isolated at least 7 million PBMCs per sample. Extracted total RNA amounted to at least 5.5 micrograms for each sample. Primers used in a second PCR of roughly 6 to 11 cycles were a sample-barcoded 5' primer and a J-beta primer mix. Each CDR3 protein is one row after TCRdb ran MiXCR on the 5' RACE reads. The data contain about 1.1 million distinct CDR3 sequences, less than 45% of them seen just once; the ten biggest clones take up less than 15%. The chain has TRBV6-2 or TRBV6-3 and TRBJ2-1, with TRBD1 matching 7 bases. This receptor was taken from a young man in good health. Sequenced input: blood. CDR3 sequence (DNA): TGTGCCAGCAGTTACTCGGCAGGGGGACACTACAATGAGCAGTTCTTC. It translates to CASSYSAGGHYNEQFF.